What follows describes a single T cell receptor (beta chain). From germline, CDR1 is SGHTA and CDR2 FQGNSA. Losses at the gene ends were 1 base for V and 8 bases for J; bases not matched to a gene: 3. The CDR3 has 14 amino acids. The table came from immunoSEQ multiplex PCR; TCRdb's copy has only in-frame clones and leaves some out. The repertoire has tens of thousands of clones, 70% to 90% of them found once; the top ten carry 3.9%. This sample was included in a study of T cell responses to AZD1222 COVID-19 vaccine. The clonotype originates from an adult in good health. The sample in question was peripheral blood, obtained on day 0 of AZD1222 vaccination. J is TRBJ1-4 and V is TRBV7-2; TRBD1 matches 8 bases. The CDR3 coding sequence is TGTGCCAGCAGCTTAGTTTCAGGGGGCGAAAAACTGTTTTTT. This sequence encodes CASSLVSGGEKLFF. Full variable domain (missing parts from reference TRBV7-2 and TRBJ1-4): GAGVSQSPSNKVTEKGKDVELRCDPISGHTALYWYRQSLGQGLEFLIYFQGNSAPDKSGLPSDRFSAERTGGSVSTLTIQRTQQEDSAVYLCASSLVSGGEKLFFGSGTQLSVL.